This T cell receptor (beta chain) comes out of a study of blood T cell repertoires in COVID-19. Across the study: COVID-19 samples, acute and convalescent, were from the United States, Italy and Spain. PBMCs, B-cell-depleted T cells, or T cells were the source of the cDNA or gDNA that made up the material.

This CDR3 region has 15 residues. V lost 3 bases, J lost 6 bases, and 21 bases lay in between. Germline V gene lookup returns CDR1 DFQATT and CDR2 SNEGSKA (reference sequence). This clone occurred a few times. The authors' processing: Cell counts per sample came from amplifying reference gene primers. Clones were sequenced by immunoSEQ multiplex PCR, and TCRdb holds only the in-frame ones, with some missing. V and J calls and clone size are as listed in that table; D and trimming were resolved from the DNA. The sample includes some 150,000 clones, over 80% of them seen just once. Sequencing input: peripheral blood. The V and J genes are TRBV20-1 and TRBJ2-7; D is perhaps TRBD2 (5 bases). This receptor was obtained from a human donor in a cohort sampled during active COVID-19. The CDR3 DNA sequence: TGCAGTGCTAGTGAGGGAGACCGATCTGTTGGCGAGCAGTACTTC. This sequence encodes CSASEGDRSVGEQYF.